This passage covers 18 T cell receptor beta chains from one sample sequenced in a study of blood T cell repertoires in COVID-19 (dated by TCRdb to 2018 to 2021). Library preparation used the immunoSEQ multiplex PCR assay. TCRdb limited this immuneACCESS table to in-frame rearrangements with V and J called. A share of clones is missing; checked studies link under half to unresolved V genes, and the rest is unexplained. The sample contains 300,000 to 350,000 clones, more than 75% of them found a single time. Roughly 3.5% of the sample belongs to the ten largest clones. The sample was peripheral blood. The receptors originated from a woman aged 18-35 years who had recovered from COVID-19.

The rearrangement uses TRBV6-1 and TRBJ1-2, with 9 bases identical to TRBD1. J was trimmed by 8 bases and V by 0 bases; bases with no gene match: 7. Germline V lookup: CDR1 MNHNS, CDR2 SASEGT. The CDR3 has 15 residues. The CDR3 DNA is TGTGCCAGCAGTGAAGCGCTACAGGGGGCGGAAGGCTACACCTTC. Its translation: CASSEALQGAEGYTF.

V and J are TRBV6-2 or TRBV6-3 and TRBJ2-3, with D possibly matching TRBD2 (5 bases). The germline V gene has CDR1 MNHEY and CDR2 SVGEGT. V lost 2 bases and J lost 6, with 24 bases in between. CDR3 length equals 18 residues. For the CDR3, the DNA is TGTGCCAGCAGTTACCGCCCGGGCTACCAAAAGTCGGGGGATACGCAGTATTTT. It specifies CASSYRPGYQKSGDTQYF.

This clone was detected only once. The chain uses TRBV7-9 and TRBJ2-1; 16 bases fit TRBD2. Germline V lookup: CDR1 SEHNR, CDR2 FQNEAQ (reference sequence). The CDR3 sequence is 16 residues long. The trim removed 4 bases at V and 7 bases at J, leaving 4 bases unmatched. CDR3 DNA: TGTGCCAGCAGCTCACCGGGACTAGCGGGAGGGAATGAGCAGTTCTTC. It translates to CASSSPGLAGGNEQFF.

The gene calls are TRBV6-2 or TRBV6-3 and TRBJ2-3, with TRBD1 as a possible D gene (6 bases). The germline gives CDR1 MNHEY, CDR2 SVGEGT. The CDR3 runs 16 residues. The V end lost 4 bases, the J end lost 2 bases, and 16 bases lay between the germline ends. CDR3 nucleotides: TGTGCCAGCAGTTTTTCCGGGACAACGAACACAGATACGCAGTATTTT. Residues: CASSFSGTTNTDTQYF.

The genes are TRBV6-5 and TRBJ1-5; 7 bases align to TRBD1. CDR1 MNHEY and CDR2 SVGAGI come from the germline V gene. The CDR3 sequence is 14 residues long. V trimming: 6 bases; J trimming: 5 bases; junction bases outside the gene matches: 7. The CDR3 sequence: CASSKQGRDQPQHF. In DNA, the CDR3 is TGTGCCAGCAGCAAACAGGGGAGAGATCAGCCCCAGCATTTT.

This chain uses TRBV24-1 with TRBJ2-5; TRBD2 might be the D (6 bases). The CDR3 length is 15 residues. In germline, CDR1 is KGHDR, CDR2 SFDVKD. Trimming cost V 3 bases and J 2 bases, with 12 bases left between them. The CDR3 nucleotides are TGTGCCACCAGTGATCTCGGGGGAGGACAAGAGACCCAGTACTTC. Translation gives CATSDLGGGQETQYF.

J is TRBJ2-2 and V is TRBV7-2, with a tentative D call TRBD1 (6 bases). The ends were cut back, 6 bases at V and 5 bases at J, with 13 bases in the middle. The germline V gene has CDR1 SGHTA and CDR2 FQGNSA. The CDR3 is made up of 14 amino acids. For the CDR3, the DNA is TGTGCCAGCAGTTGGGGGACATCAACCGGGGAGCTGTTTTTT. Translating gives CASSWGTSTGELFF.

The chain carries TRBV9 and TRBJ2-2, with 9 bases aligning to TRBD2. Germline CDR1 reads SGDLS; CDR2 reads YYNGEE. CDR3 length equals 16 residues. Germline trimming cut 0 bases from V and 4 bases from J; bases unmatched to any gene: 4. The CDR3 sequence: CASSVAGGRATGELFF. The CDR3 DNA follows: TGTGCCAGCAGCGTAGCCGGCGGGAGGGCCACCGGGGAGCTGTTTTTT.

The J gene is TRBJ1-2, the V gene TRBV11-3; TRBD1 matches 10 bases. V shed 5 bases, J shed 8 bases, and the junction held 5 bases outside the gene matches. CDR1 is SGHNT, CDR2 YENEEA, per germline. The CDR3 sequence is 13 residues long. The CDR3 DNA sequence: TGTGCCAGCAGCCGACAGGGGGCGGGCGGCTACACCTTC. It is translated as CASSRQGAGGYTF.

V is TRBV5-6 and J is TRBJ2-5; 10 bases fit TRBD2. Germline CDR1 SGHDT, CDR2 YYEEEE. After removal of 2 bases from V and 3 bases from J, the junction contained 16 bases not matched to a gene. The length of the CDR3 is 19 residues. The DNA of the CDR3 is TGTGCCAGCAGCTTTAGCCTAGCGGGAGAAGACTTTGGAGAAGAGACCCAGTACTTC. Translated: CASSFSLAGEDFGEETQYF.

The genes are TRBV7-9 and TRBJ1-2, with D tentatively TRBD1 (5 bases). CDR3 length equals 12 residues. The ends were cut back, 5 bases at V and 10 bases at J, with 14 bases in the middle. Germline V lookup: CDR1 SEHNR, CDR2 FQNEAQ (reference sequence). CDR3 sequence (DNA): TGTGCCAGCAGCCCCCTGGGAGGGACCTACACCTTC. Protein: CASSPLGGTYTF. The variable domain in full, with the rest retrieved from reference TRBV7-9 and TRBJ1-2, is DTGVSQNPRHKITKRGQNVTFRCDPISEHNRLYWYRQTLGQGPEFLTYFQNEAQLEKSRLLSDRFSAERPKGSFSTLEIQRTEQGDSAMYLCASSPLGGTYTFGSGTRLTVV.

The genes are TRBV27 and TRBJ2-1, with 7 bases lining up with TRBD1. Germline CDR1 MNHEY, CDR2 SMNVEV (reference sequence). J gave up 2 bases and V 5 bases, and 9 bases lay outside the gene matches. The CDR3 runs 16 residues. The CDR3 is CASSLGLDRTYNEQFF. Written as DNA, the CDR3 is TGTGCCAGCAGTCTGGGATTGGACAGGACCTACAATGAGCAGTTCTTC.

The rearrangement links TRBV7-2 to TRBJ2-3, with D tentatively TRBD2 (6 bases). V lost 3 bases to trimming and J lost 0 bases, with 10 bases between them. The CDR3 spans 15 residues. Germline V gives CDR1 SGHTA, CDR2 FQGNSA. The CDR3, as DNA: TGTGCCAGCAGCTTGGCGGGGTTAAGCACAGATACGCAGTATTTT. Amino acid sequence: CASSLAGLSTDTQYF.

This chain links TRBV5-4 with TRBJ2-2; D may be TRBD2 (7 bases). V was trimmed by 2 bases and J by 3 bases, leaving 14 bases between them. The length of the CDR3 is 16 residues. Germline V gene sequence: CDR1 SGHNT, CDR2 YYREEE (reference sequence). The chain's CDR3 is CASSFGGDIYTGELFF. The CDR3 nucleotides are TGTGCCAGCAGCTTTGGGGGGGACATATACACCGGGGAGCTGTTTTTT. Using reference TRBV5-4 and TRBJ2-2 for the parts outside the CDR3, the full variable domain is ETGVTQSPTHLIKTRGQQVTLRCSSQSGHNTVSWYQQALGQGPQFIFQYYREEENGRGNFPPRFSGLQFPNYSSELNVNALELDDSALYLCASSFGGDIYTGELFFGEGSRLTVL.

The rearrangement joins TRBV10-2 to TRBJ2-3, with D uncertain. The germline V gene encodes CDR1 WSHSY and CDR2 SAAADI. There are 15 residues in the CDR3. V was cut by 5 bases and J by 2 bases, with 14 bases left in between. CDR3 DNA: TGCGCCAGCAGTTGGGTTAGCCCTAACACAGATACGCAGTATTTT. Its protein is CASSWVSPNTDTQYF.

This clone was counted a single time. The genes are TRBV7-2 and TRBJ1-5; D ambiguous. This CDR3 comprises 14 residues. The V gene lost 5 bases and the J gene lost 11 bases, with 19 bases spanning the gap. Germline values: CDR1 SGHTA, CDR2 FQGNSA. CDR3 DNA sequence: TGTGCCAGCAGCCCCACCGGACCCCTCGGGGCCCAGCATTTT. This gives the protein CASSPTGPLGAQHF.

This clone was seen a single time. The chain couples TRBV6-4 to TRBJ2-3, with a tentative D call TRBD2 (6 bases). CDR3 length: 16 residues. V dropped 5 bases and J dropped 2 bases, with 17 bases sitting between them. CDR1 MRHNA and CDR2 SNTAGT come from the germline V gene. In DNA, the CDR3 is TGTGCCAGCAGTCAATCTAGCGACCGACCCACAGATACGCAGTATTTT. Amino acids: CASSQSSDRPTDTQYF.

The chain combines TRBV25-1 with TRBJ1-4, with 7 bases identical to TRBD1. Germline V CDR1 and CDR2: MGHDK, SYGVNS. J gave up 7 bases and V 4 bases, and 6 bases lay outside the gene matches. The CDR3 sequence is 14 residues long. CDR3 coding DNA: TGTGCCAGCAGTGCAGGGGGGCGCGGTGAAAAACTGTTTTTT. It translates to CASSAGGRGEKLFF.